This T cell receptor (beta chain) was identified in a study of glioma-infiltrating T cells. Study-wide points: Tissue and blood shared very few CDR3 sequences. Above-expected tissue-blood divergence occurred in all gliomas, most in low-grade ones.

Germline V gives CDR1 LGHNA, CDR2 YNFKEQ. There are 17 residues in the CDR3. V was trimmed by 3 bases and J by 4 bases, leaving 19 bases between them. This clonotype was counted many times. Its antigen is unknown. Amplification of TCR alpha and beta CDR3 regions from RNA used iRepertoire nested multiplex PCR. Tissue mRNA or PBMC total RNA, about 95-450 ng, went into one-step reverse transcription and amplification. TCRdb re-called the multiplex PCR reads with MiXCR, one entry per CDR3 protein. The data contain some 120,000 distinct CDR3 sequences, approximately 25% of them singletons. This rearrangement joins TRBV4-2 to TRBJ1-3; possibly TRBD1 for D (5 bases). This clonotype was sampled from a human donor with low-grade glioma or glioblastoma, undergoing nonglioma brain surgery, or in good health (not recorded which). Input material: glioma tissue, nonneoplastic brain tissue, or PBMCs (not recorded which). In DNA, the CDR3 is TGTGCCAGCAGCCAGACCGGGACCGTGTCTGGGGGAAACACCATATATTTT. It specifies CASSQTGTVSGGNTIYF.